A single sample gave rise to the 29 T cell receptor beta chains below, sequenced in a study of CD8+ T cells in alopecia areata. Documented treatment: oral pan-JAK inhibitor, 5-10 mg twice daily. cDNA reverse transcribed from extracted RNA served as the sequencing template. Assay: immunoSEQ multiplex PCR; the TCRdb copy retains only in-frame clones and omits some. The sample carries under 200,000 clones, around three fifths recorded once. Sequencing used CD4+ T cells sorted from blood, obtained at week 24, from a patient treated with tofacitinib. All receptors derive from a human donor with alopecia areata.

The rearrangement uses TRBV27 and TRBJ2-7; 9 bases fit TRBD1. Trimming removed 10 bases from V and 6 bases from J; junction bases left unmatched: 22. The CDR3 is made up of 17 amino acids. The germline V gene has CDR1 MNHEY and CDR2 SMNVEV (reference sequence). The CDR3 sequence: CATKFGPTRDRVTEQYF. For the CDR3, the DNA is TGTGCCACCAAGTTCGGCCCGACCCGGGACAGGGTTACCGAGCAGTACTTC.

This clone turned up a few times. The chain recombines TRBV6-5 with TRBJ2-3; no firm D call. CDR1 is MNHEY, CDR2 SVGAGI, per germline. V dropped 6 bases and J dropped 2 bases, with 6 bases sitting between them. CDR3 length: 12 amino acids. In DNA form, the CDR3 reads TGTGCCAGCAGCCGAGCCACAGATACGCAGTATTTT. Its translation is CASSRATDTQYF.

V usage is TRBV9 and J usage is TRBJ1-2; the D gene is possibly TRBD1 (5 bases). The germline V gene encodes CDR1 SGDLS and CDR2 YYNGEE. The CDR3 spans 12 residues. Trimming shortened V by 2 bases and J by 8 bases, and 10 bases separated the two germline ends. Written as DNA, the CDR3 is TGTGCCAGCAGCGTGGCCCGGGGGGGCTACACCTTC. This sequence encodes CASSVARGGYTF.

This chain joins TRBV27 and TRBJ2-2; TRBD1 aligns across 8 bases. The CDR3 is 16 amino acids. Unmatched junction bases numbered 11, after V lost 7 bases and J lost 4 bases. Germline V gives CDR1 MNHEY, CDR2 SMNVEV (reference sequence). CDR3 sequence: CASTPGDRSRTGELFF. The CDR3 coding sequence is TGTGCCAGCACTCCTGGGGACAGGTCTCGCACCGGGGAGCTGTTTTTT.

The rearrangement links TRBV30 to TRBJ1-6; D is unresolved. The CDR3 length is 15 residues. Germline V gene sequence: CDR1 GTSNPN, CDR2 SVGIG (reference sequence). V was pared by 2 bases and J by 9 bases, with 17 bases between. Here the CDR3 reads CAWSTHRGLSSPLHF. CDR3 DNA sequence: TGTGCCTGGAGTACCCACCGAGGTCTTAGTTCACCCCTCCACTTT.

The chain is built from TRBV23-1 and TRBJ2-3; D may be TRBD1 (6 bases). Being an ORF, TRBV23-1 has a function that is uncertain. V was cut by 4 bases and J by 4 bases, with 15 bases left in between. This CDR3 region has 15 residues. The CDR3 sequence: CASSPSTGLADTQYF. CDR3 sequence (DNA): TGCGCCAGCAGTCCCTCCACAGGGCTCGCAGATACGCAGTATTTT.

V is TRBV6-5 and J is TRBJ1-1; a possible D gene is TRBD1 (5 bases). The CDR3 is 13 amino acids. Germline loops: CDR1 MNHEY, CDR2 SVGAGI. Trimming left V 10 bases short and J 0 bases short, with 12 bases between. In nucleotides, the CDR3 is TGTGCCATACGACAGAACATGAACACTGAAGCTTTCTTT. The encoded protein is CAIRQNMNTEAFF.

The chain carries TRBV27 and TRBJ1-1; 7 bases agree with TRBD1. With V trimmed by 0 bases and J by 7 bases, 2 bases remained unmatched. Germline CDR1 MNHEY, CDR2 SMNVEV (reference sequence). CDR3 length: 13 amino acids. CDR3 in amino acids: CASSLSGQSEAFF. CDR3 sequence (DNA): TGTGCCAGCAGTTTATCGGGACAGAGTGAAGCTTTCTTT.

Only a few counts were recorded for this clone. As DNA, the CDR3 is TGCAGCGTCGCCCGACAGGGTGGAGACGAGCAGTACTTC. Protein: CSVARQGGDEQYF. This rearrangement joins TRBV29-1 to TRBJ2-7; 7 bases fit TRBD1. This CDR3 spans 13 amino acids. V lost 6 bases and J lost 5; bases outside the gene matches: 10. Per the germline V gene, CDR1 is SQVTM and CDR2 is ANQGSEA.

This chain links TRBV19 with TRBJ2-1; 10 bases line up with TRBD2. The junction had 2 bases not matched to a gene; V was cut back by 3 bases and J by 9 bases. CDR1 and CDR2 from the germline V gene are LNHDA and SQIVND (reference sequence). The CDR3 length is 13 residues. As DNA, the CDR3 is TGTGCCAGTAGTATGGGACTAGCGACTGAGCAGTTCTTC. Its translation is CASSMGLATEQFF. The complete variable domain, with remaining parts taken from reference TRBV19 and TRBJ2-1, reads DGGITQSPKYLFRKEGQNVTLSCEQNLNHDAMYWYRQDPGQGLRLIYYSQIVNDFQKGDIAEGYSVSREKKESFPLTVTSAQKNPTAFYLCASSMGLATEQFFGPGTRLTVL.

This rearrangement joins TRBV2 to TRBJ2-5; perhaps TRBD2 as D (5 bases). CDR1 is SNHLY and CDR2 is FYNNEI in the germline V gene. V was cut by 5 bases and J by 4 bases, with 14 bases left in between. The CDR3 is made up of 14 amino acids. The CDR3 DNA sequence: TGTGCCAGCAGTCGAGGGCTAGCAGTAGAGACCCAGTACTTC. This encodes CASSRGLAVETQYF.

This clone was counted only a few times. The J gene is TRBJ2-5, the V gene TRBV30; no reliable D call. V was clipped by 0 bases and J by 5 bases, with 4 bases between them. The CDR3 consists of 11 residues. Germline CDR1 reads GTSNPN; CDR2 reads SVGIG (reference sequence). The CDR3 region is CAWSVRETQYF. In nucleotides, the CDR3 is TGTGCCTGGAGTGTACGTGAGACCCAGTACTTC.

The V gene is TRBV7-9, the J gene TRBJ1-4, with 9 bases identical to TRBD1. V dropped 5 bases and J dropped 5; count of bases not matched to a gene: 3. CDR1 and CDR2 (germline): SEHNR, FQNEAQ (reference sequence). The CDR3 is 14 amino acids. The CDR3 spells CASSGGQGNEKLFF. The CDR3 bases are TGTGCCAGCAGCGGGGGACAGGGAAATGAAAAACTGTTTTTT.

The chain recombines TRBV30 with TRBJ1-4; D unresolved. The germline V and J ends were trimmed by 3 bases and 1 base, with 6 bases remaining between them. The germline CDR1 and CDR2 sequences are GTSNPN and SVGIG (reference sequence). The CDR3 sequence is 13 residues long. Here the CDR3 DNA reads TGTGCCTGGAGAGGAGGAACTAATGAAAAACTGTTTTTT. This sequence encodes CAWRGGTNEKLFF.

The V and J genes are TRBV9 and TRBJ1-2, with 7 bases matching TRBD1. This CDR3 has 13 residues. Germline V lookup: CDR1 SGDLS, CDR2 YYNGEE. V lost 4 bases, J lost 4 bases, and 4 bases stayed unmatched. The CDR3 nucleotides are TGTGCCAGCAGCCCGGGACAGTTCTATGGCTACACCTTC. It specifies CASSPGQFYGYTF.

In its sample, this clone was seen a few times. This chain uses TRBV29-1 with TRBJ1-4, with D unresolved. The CDR3 is 12 residues long. In germline, CDR1 is SQVTM, CDR2 ANQGSEA. V shed 5 bases and J shed 5 bases, with 9 bases lying between them. CDR3 in DNA: TGCAGCGTTAGTCGTAGAAATGAAAAACTGTTTTTT. Its protein is CSVSRRNEKLFF.

This chain joins TRBV18 and TRBJ2-7; D unresolved. Per the germline V gene, CDR1 is KGHSH and CDR2 is LQKENI. The CDR3 spans 15 residues. The V end was cut by 3 bases, the J end by 2 bases, with 14 bases between. CDR3 sequence (DNA): TGTGCCAGCTCACCTTATTTGAACACAGCCTACGAGCAGTACTTC. Amino acid sequence: CASSPYLNTAYEQYF.

The chain has TRBV4-1 and TRBJ1-2; D remains ambiguous. This CDR3 is built from 13 residues. Germline V gene data show CDR1 as MGHRA and CDR2 as YSYEKL. Trimming stripped 0 bases from V and 6 bases from J, with 8 bases between. In DNA, the CDR3 is TGCGCCAGCAGCCAAGATCTACAGCATGGCTACACCTTC. It specifies CASSQDLQHGYTF.

This sequence joins TRBV5-6 and TRBJ2-2; 8 nucleotides agree with TRBD2. Germline CDR1 reads SGHDT; CDR2 reads YYEEEE. Losses at the gene ends were 3 bases for V and 0 bases for J; bases not matched to a gene: 1. The CDR3 is 15 residues long. This CDR3 reads CASSSTSANTGELFF. CDR3 DNA sequence: TGTGCCAGCAGCTCGACTAGCGCGAACACCGGGGAGCTGTTTTTT.

This clone was counted between two and nine times. The chain couples TRBV29-1 to TRBJ1-2, with D unresolved. With 2 bases removed from V and 4 bases from J, the gap between germline ends came to 11 bases. CDR1 SQVTM and CDR2 ANQGSEA come from the germline V gene. CDR3 length equals 13 residues. The CDR3, as DNA: TGCAGCGTTGAAAAGGGAATAGGCTATGGCTACACCTTC. Residues: CSVEKGIGYGYTF.

The V and J genes are TRBV30 and TRBJ1-5; no definite D call. V was cut by 2 bases and J by 5 bases, with 10 bases left in between. There are 13 residues in the CDR3. Germline CDR1 is GTSNPN and CDR2 is SVGIG (reference sequence). CDR3 nucleotides: TGTGCCTGGAGTTTTGGCGGGGATCAGCCCCAGCATTTT. It is translated as CAWSFGGDQPQHF.

This clone was counted between two and nine times. V usage is TRBV4-2 and J usage is TRBJ2-2; possible D gene TRBD1, 6 bases. Per germline, CDR1 LGHNA and CDR2 YNFKEQ. The V end was cut by 10 bases, the J end by 0 bases, with 15 bases between. This CDR3 contains 15 residues. CDR3 protein: CATGAGASNTGELFF. CDR3 DNA sequence: TGTGCCACCGGGGCAGGGGCCTCGAACACCGGGGAGCTGTTTTTT.

CDR3 sequence (DNA): TGCGCCAGCAGCTCCCCCCCCGAGCGGGGAACCTACGAGCAGTACTTC. It codes for CASSSPPERGTYEQYF. The chain links TRBV4-1 to TRBJ2-7, with 7 nucleotides matching TRBD2. This CDR3 spans 16 amino acids. Germline V CDR1 and CDR2: MGHRA, YSYEKL. V lost 5 bases to trimming and J lost 2 bases; unmatched junction nucleotides: 12.

The V call is TRBV11-2, the J call TRBJ2-5; perhaps TRBD2 as D (5 bases). Germline lookup yields CDR1 SGHAT and CDR2 FQNNGV. V lost 5 bases to trimming and J lost 3 bases, with 10 bases between them. The CDR3 sequence is 13 residues long. DNA of the CDR3: TGTGCCAGCAGCGGAGCGGCAGAAGAGACCCAGTACTTC. Its protein product is CASSGAAEETQYF.

The rearrangement links TRBV7-2 to TRBJ1-2, with D maybe TRBD1 (6 bases). The CDR3 loop spans 13 amino acids. CDR1 SGHTA and CDR2 FQGNSA come from the germline V gene. V gave up 3 bases and J gave up 6 bases, with 11 bases separating them. CDR3 bases: TGTGCCAGCAGCTTGATGGGGGCGAATGGCTACACCTTC. It is translated as CASSLMGANGYTF.

This chain links TRBV2 with TRBJ2-3, with D tentatively TRBD1 or TRBD2 (5 bases each). The ends were cut back, 9 bases at V and 4 bases at J, with 11 bases in the middle. The CDR3 is 12 amino acids. CDR1 is SNHLY and CDR2 is FYNNEI in the germline V gene. The CDR3 DNA reads TGTGCCAGGGGGGATTCGGCAGATACGCAGTATTTT. This sequence encodes CARGDSADTQYF. Complete variable domain (other parts from reference TRBV2 and TRBJ2-3): EPEVTQTPSHQVTQMGQEVILRCVPISNHLYFYWYRQILGQKVEFLVSFYNNEISEKSEIFDDQFSVERPDGSNFTLKIRSTKLEDSAMYFCARGDSADTQYFGPGTRLTVL.

This chain links TRBV19 with TRBJ2-5; no clear D. The CDR3 is made up of 14 amino acids. Trimming removed 5 bases at V and 5 bases at J, with 15 bases between. Germline CDR1 is LNHDA and CDR2 is SQIVND (reference sequence). The CDR3 coding sequence is TGTGCCAGTAGTCCCCGACATCTCTGGGAGACCCAGTACTTC. Translation: CASSPRHLWETQYF.

This chain joins TRBV4-1 and TRBJ2-4; 7 positions match TRBD1. CDR3 length: 19 residues. Germline V gene data show CDR1 as MGHRA and CDR2 as YSYEKL. After removal of 0 bases from V and 3 bases from J, the junction contained 14 bases not matched to a gene. The chain's CDR3 is CASSQEFQGRGQSKNIQYF. The CDR3 DNA reads TGCGCCAGCAGCCAAGAATTCCAGGGTAGGGGGCAGAGCAAAAACATTCAGTACTTC.

Only a few counts were recorded for this clone. V is TRBV30 and J is TRBJ1-1, with D perhaps TRBD1 (6 bases). Germline V gives CDR1 GTSNPN, CDR2 SVGIG (reference sequence). The CDR3 extends over 13 amino acids. V lost 6 bases, J lost 1 base, and 12 bases lay in between. The CDR3: CACRGVKNTEAFF. DNA of the CDR3: TGTGCCTGTAGGGGGGTAAAGAACACTGAAGCTTTCTTT. Using reference TRBV30 and TRBJ1-1 for the parts outside the CDR3, the full variable domain is SQTIHQWPATLVQPVGSPLSLECTVEGTSNPNLYWYRQAAGRGLQLLFYSVGIGQISSEVPQNLSASRPQDRQFILSSKKLLLSDSGFYLCACRGVKNTEAFFGQGTRLTVV.